This T cell receptor beta chain was sequenced for a study of cytomegalovirus exposure and HLA in healthy donors. Study background: From HLA-typed donors, an early data release held tens of millions of unique TCRs. For the roughly 390 genotyped donors, 75% to 90% fell within the Caucasian-associated ancestry cluster.

General observations from the study: As confirmed in vitro, three CMV-associated chains were specific for CMV antigens. HLA alleles were associated with some 17,000 TCR beta sequences in a later analysis at 0.05 false discovery rate.

In the case of this clone: The antigen remains undetermined.

The PCR made use of 60 Vbeta and 13 Jbeta primers. Some clones are missing from TCRdb's copy, which holds only in-frame ones; the method was immunoSEQ multiplex PCR. This table lists over 100,000 clones. The V gene end was trimmed by 4 bases and the J gene end by 5 bases; junction bases not matched to a gene: 13. The CDR3 sequence is 19 residues long. CDR1 and CDR2 (germline): MNHEY, SMNVEV (reference sequence). This receptor was taken from a man aged 35 to 55 in good health and CMV-seropositive. The V call is TRBV27, the J call TRBJ2-3; 15 bases fit TRBD2. Sequences were obtained from PBMCs. CDR3 region: CASSSTGTSGRFILDTQYF. The CDR3 DNA follows: TGTGCCAGCAGTTCAACTGGGACTAGCGGGAGGTTTATTTTAGATACGCAGTATTTT.